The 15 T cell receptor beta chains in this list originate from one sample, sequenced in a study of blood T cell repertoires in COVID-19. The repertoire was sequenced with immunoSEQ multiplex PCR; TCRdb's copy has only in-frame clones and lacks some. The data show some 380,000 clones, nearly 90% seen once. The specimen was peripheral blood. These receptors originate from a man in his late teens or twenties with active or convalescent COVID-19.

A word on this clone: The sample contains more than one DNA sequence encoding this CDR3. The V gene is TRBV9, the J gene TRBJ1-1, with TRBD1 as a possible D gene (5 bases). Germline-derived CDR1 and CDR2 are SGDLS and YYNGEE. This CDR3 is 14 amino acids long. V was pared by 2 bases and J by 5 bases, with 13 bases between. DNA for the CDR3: TGTGCCAGCAGCGTGGGGGGGAGAGGAACTGAAGCTTTCTTT. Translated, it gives CASSVGGRGTEAFF. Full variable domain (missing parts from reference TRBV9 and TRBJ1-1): DSGVTQTPKHLITATGQRVTLRCSPRSGDLSVYWYQQSLDQGLQFLIQYYNGEERAKGNILERFSAQQFPDLHSELNLSSLELGDSALYFCASSVGGRGTEAFFGQGTRLTVV.

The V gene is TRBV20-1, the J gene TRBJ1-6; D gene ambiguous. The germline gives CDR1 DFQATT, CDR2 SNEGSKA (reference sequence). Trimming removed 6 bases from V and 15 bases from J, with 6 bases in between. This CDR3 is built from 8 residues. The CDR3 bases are TGCAGTGCCACTGACCTCCACTTT. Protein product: CSATDLHF.

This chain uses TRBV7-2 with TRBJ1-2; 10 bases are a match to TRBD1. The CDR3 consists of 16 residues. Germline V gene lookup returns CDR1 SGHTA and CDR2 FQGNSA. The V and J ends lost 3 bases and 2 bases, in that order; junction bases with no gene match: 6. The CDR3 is CASSLGGQGRNYGYTF. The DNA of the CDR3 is TGTGCCAGCAGCTTGGGGGGACAGGGGCGGAACTATGGCTACACCTTC.

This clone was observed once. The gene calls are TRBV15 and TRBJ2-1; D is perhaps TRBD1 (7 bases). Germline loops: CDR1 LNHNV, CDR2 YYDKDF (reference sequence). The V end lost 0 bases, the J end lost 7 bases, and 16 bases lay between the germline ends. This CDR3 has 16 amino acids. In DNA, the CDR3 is TGTGCCACCAGCAGAGACAGGGGGGCATCGAGGAATGAGCAGTTCTTC. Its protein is CATSRDRGASRNEQFF. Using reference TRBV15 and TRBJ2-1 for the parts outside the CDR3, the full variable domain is DAMVIQNPRYQVTQFGKPVTLSCSQTLNHNVMYWYQQKSSQAPKLLFHYYDKDFNNEADTPDNFQSRRPNTSFCFLDIRSPGLGDTAMYLCATSRDRGASRNEQFFGPGTRLTVL.

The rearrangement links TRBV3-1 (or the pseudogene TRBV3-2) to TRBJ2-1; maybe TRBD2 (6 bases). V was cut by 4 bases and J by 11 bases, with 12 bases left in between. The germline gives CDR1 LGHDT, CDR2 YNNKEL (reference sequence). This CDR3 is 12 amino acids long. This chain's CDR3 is CASSLTGTQQFF. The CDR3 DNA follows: TGTGCCAGCAGCCTTACCGGGACTCAGCAGTTCTTC.

CDR3 residues: CSVQGSSDTQYF. The CDR3 DNA is TGCAGCGTTCAAGGTTCTTCAGATACGCAGTATTTT. V gene TRBV29-1 combines with J gene TRBJ2-3; D unclear. CDR3 length: 12 amino acids. V was pared by 5 bases and J by 4 bases, with 10 bases between. In germline, CDR1 is SQVTM, CDR2 ANQGSEA.

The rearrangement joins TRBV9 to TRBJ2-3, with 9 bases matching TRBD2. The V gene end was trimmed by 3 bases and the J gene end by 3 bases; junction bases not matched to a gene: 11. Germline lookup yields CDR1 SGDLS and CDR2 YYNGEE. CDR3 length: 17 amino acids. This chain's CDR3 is CASSDVLGGGGTDTQYF. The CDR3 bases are TGTGCCAGCAGCGACGTCTTAGGCGGGGGGGGGACAGATACGCAGTATTTT.

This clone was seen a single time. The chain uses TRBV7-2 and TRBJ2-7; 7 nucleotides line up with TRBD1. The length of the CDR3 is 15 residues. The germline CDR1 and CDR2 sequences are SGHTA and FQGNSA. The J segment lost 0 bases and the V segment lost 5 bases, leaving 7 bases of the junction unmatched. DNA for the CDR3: TGTGCCAGCAGCACCTCCGGGACAGCCTCCTACGAGCAGTACTTC. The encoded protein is CASSTSGTASYEQYF. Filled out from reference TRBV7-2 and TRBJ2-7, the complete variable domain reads GAGVSQSPSNKVTEKGKDVELRCDPISGHTALYWYRQSLGQGLEFLIYFQGNSAPDKSGLPSDRFSAERTGGSVSTLTIQRTQQEDSAVYLCASSTSGTASYEQYFGPGTRLTVT.

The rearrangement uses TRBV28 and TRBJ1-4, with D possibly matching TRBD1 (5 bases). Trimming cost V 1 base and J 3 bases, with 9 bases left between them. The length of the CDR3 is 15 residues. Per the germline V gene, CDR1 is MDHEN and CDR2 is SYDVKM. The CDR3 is CASSLYGGSNEKLFF. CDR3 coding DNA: TGTGCCAGCAGTTTATACGGGGGGTCTAATGAAAAACTGTTTTTT.

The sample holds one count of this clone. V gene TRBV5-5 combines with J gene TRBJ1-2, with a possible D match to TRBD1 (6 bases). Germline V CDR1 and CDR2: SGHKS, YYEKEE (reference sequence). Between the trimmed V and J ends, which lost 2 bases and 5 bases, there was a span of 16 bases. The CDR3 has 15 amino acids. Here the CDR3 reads CASSFSASGEYGYTF. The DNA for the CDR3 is TGTGCCAGCAGCTTTAGTGCTTCAGGGGAGTATGGCTACACCTTC.

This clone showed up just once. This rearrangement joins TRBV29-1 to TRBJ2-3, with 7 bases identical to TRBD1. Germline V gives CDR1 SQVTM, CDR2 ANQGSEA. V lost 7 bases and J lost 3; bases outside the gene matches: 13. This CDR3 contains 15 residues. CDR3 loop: CSAVRNRGFTDTQYF. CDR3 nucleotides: TGCAGCGCCGTCCGGAACAGGGGATTTACAGATACGCAGTATTTT.

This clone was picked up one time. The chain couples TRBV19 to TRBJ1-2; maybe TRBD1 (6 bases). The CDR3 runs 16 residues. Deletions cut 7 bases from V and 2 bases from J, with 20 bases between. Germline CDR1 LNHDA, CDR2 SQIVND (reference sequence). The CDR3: CASTRAGDLPNYGYTF. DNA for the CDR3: TGTGCCAGTACTCGGGCAGGGGATCTTCCGAACTATGGCTACACCTTC.

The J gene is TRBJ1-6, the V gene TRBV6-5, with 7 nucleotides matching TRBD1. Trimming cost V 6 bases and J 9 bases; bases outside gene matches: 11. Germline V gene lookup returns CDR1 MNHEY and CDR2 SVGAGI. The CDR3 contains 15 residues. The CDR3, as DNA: TGTGCCAGCAGAGGGGACAGTGCAGTGGGTTCACCCCTCCACTTT. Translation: CASRGDSAVGSPLHF.

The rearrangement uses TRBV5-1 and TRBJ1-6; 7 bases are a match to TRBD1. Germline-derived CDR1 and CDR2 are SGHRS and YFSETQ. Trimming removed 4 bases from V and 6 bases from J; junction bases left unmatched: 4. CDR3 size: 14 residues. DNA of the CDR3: TGCGCCAGCAGCAAGACAGGGCTTAATTCACCCCTCCACTTT. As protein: CASSKTGLNSPLHF.

CDR3 DNA: TGTGCCAGCATACGGGGGGGCAGCTTAGATGGCTACACCTTC. Translated, it gives CASIRGGSLDGYTF. The chain links TRBV28 to TRBJ1-2; a weak D match, TRBD1 (6 bases). Trimming left V 7 bases short and J 6 bases short, with 18 bases between. The CDR3 totals 14 residues. CDR1 and CDR2 (germline): MDHEN, SYDVKM.